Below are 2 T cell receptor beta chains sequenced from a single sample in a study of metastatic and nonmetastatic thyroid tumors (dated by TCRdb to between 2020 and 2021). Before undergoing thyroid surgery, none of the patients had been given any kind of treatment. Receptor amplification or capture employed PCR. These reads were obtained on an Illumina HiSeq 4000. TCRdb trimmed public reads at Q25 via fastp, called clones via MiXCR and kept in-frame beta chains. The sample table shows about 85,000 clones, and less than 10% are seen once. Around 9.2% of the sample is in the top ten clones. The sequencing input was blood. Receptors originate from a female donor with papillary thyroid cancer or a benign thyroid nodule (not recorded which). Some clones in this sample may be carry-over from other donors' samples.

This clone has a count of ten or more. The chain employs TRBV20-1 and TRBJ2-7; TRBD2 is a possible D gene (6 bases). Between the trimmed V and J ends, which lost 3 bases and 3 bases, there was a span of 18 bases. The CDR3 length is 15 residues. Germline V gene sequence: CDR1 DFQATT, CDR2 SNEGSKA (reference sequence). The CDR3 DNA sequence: TGCAGTGCTAGTAGGTCCGGGGGAATTAACTACGAGCAGTACTTC. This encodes CSASRSGGINYEQYF.

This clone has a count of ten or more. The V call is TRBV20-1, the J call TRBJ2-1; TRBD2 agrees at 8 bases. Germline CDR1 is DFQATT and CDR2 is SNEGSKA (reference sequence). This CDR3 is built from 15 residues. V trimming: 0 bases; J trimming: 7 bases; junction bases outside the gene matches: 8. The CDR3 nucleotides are TGCAGTGCTAGAGATCAGGCGGGGGGAGGGAATGAGCAGTTCTTC. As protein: CSARDQAGGGNEQFF.